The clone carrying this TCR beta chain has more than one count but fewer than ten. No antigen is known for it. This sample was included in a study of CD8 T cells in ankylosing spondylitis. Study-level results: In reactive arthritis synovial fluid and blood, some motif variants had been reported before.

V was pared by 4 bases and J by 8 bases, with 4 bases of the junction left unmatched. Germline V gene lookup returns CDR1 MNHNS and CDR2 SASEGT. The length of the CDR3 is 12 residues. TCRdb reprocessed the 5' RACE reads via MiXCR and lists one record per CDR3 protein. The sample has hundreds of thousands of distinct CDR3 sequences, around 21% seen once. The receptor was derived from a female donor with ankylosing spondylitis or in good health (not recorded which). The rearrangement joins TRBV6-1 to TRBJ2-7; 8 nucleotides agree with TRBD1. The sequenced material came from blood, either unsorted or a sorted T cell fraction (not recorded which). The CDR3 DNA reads TGTGCCAGCAGTGGGACAGGGACCAAGCAGTACTTC. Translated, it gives CASSGTGTKQYF.